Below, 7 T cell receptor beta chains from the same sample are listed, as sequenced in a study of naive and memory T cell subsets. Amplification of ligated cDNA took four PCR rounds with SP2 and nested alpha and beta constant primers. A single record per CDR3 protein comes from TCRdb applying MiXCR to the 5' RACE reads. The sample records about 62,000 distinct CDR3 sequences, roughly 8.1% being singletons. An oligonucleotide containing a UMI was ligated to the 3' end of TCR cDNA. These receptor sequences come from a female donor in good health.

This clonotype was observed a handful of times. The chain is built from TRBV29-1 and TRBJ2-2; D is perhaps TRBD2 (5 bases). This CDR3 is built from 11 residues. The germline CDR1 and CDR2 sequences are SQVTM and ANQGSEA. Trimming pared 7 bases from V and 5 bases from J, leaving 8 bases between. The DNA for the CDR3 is TGCAGCGCCAGGACTACCGGGGAGCTGTTTTTT. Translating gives CSARTTGELFF.

The CDR3 region has the DNA TGTGCCAGCAGCTTAAACCCCAGCGGGGGGGTTGATGGCAAAAACATTCAGTACTTC. This sequence encodes CASSLNPSGGVDGKNIQYF. The J gene is TRBJ2-4, the V gene TRBV7-3; TRBD2 aligns across 10 bases. The CDR3 sequence is 19 residues long. Germline assignment: CDR1 SGHTA and CDR2 FQGTGA. V shed 1 base, J shed 3 bases, and the junction held 12 bases outside the gene matches.

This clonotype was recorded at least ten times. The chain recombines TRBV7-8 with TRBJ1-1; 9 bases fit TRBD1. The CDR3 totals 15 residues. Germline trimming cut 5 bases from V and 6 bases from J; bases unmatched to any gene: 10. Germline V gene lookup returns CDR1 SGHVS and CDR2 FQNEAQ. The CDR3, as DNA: TGTGCCAGCAGCCTAGGGCTGGACAGGGGCGCTGAAGCTTTCTTT. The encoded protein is CASSLGLDRGAEAFF.

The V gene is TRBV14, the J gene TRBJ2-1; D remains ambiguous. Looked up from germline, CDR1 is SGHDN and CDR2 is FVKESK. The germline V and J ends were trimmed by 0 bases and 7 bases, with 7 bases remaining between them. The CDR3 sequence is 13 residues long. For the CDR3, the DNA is TGTGCCAGCAGCCAAGATGAAGAAAATGAGCAGTTCTTC. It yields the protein CASSQDEENEQFF.

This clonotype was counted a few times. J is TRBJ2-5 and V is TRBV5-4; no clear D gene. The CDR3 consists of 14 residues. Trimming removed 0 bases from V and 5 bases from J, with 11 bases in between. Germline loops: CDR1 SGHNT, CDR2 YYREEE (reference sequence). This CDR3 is CASSLENGPETQYF. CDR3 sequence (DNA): TGTGCCAGCAGCTTGGAAAACGGGCCGGAGACCCAGTACTTC.

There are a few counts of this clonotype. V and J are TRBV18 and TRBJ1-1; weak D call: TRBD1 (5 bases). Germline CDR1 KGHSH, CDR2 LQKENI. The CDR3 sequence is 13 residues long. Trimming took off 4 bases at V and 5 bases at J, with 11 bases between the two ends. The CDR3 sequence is CASSRQEGTEAFF. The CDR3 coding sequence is TGTGCCAGCTCACGGCAGGAGGGGACTGAAGCTTTCTTT.

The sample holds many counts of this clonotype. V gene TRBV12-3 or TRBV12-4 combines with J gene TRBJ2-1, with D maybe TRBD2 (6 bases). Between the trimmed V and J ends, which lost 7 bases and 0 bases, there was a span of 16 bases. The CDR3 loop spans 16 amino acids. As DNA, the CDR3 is TGTGCCAGCATCCAGCGGGCTACAAGCTCCTACAATGAGCAGTTCTTC. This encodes CASIQRATSSYNEQFF.